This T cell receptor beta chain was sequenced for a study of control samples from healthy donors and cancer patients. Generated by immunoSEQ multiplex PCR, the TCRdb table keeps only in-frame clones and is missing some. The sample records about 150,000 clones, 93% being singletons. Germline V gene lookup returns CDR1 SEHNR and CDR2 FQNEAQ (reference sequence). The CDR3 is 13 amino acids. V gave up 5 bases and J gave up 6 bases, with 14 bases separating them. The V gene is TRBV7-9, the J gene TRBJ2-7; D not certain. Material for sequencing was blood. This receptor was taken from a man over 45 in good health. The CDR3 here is CASSDFPASEQYF. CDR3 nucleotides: TGTGCCAGCAGCGACTTTCCTGCTTCCGAGCAGTACTTC.